This TCR beta chain was captured by sequencing in a study of T-cell memory formation after mild COVID-19. Germline loops: CDR1 MNHEY, CDR2 SVGAGI. Trimming pared 5 bases from V and 1 base from J, leaving 12 bases between. CDR3 length: 14 residues. Each CDR3 protein is one row after TCRdb ran MiXCR on the 5' RACE reads. The data contain 150,000 to 200,000 distinct CDR3 sequences, around a tenth of them seen just once; the ten biggest clones take up 3% to 4%. Specimen: PBMCs or a T cell subset sorted from them (not recorded which). The chain links TRBV6-5 to TRBJ2-7; D ambiguous. The clonotype originates from a man aged 18-30 years who had mild COVID-19 (a few samples of this study predate the infection). Cell type and time point are not known. The CDR3 loop is CASSPTHGSYEQYV. The CDR3 nucleotides are TGTGCCAGCAGTCCTACTCACGGTTCCTACGAGCAGTACGTC.